The 22 T cell receptor beta chains listed next were all sequenced from one sample in a study of cytomegalovirus exposure and HLA in healthy donors. In the PCR, 60 Vbeta and 13 Jbeta primers were used. The method was immunoSEQ multiplex PCR; TCRdb's version includes in-frame clones alone and lacks a portion of them. Of roughly 100,000 clones in the sample, around 72% were seen once. The source material was PBMCs. The receptor source for this set is a male donor in good health and CMV-seronegative.

J is TRBJ1-1 and V is TRBV7-8; D unclear. The CDR3 totals 14 residues. Germline assignment: CDR1 SGHVS and CDR2 FQNEAQ. V dropped 5 bases and J dropped 1 base, with 11 bases sitting between them. Here the CDR3 reads CASSLTTWNTEAFF. The DNA of the CDR3 is TGTGCCAGCAGCCTCACGACTTGGAACACTGAAGCTTTCTTT.

The chain employs TRBV30 and TRBJ1-4; possibly TRBD1 for D (5 bases). The CDR3 is made up of 14 amino acids. Germline V CDR1 and CDR2: GTSNPN, SVGIG (reference sequence). The V end lost 1 base, the J end lost 7 bases, and 13 bases lay between the germline ends. The CDR3 here is CAWSELGGGEKLFF. The CDR3 DNA is TGTGCCTGGAGTGAGTTGGGGGGGGGTGAAAAACTGTTTTTT.

The gene calls are TRBV11-2 and TRBJ2-5; 7 bases line up with TRBD2. Germline CDR1 reads SGHAT; CDR2 reads FQNNGV. The CDR3 totals 17 residues. Trimming removed 4 bases from V and 6 bases from J; junction bases left unmatched: 17. As DNA, the CDR3 is TGTGCCAGCAGCTCTCAGGGTGGGGCGTGGGAGGGAAAGACCCAGTACTTC. It specifies CASSSQGGAWEGKTQYF.

The V gene is TRBV2, the J gene TRBJ1-6; perhaps TRBD1 as D (6 bases). The V gene's germline CDR1 is SNHLY and CDR2 FYNNEI. The V end lost 5 bases, the J end lost 7 bases, and 12 bases lay between the germline ends. The CDR3 spans 14 residues. In DNA form, the CDR3 reads TGTGCCAGCAGTTTACAGGGTGGAAATTCACCCCTCCACTTT. This translates into CASSLQGGNSPLHF.

The J gene is TRBJ2-7, the V gene TRBV15, with TRBD1 matching over 8 bases. Per germline, CDR1 LNHNV and CDR2 YYDKDF (reference sequence). This CDR3 spans 15 amino acids. Germline trimming cut 1 base from V and 7 bases from J; bases unmatched to any gene: 9. The CDR3 sequence: CATSRGGQVHKEQYF. CDR3 nucleotides: TGTGCCACCAGCAGAGGGGGACAGGTGCACAAGGAGCAGTACTTC.

The chain has TRBV27 and TRBJ1-2; tentatively, D is TRBD1 (6 bases). V lost 5 bases, J lost 0 bases, and 19 bases lay in between. Germline CDR1 is MNHEY and CDR2 is SMNVEV (reference sequence). There are 17 residues in the CDR3. CDR3 loop: CASSRDILTHSNYGYTF. The CDR3 coding sequence is TGTGCCAGCAGTAGGGACATACTGACCCATTCTAACTATGGCTACACCTTC.

V is TRBV5-4 and J is TRBJ2-3, with TRBD2 matching 15 bases. CDR3 length equals 17 residues. Looked up from germline, CDR1 is SGHNT and CDR2 is YYREEE (reference sequence). V gave up 7 bases and J gave up 0 bases; unmatched junction bases: 6. The CDR3 region has the DNA TGTGCCAGCTCCGGACTAGCGGGGGGGGGTAGCACAGATACGCAGTATTTT. Its translation is CASSGLAGGGSTDTQYF.

A few counts support this clone. V and J are TRBV5-4 and TRBJ1-1, with TRBD1 as a possible D gene (6 bases). The CDR3 has 14 residues. Germline assignment: CDR1 SGHNT and CDR2 YYREEE (reference sequence). The germline V and J ends were trimmed by 3 bases and 1 base, with 10 bases remaining between them. Here the CDR3 reads CASSWEGENTEAFF. In DNA, the CDR3 is TGTGCCAGCAGCTGGGAGGGGGAGAACACTGAAGCTTTCTTT.

This clone appeared a few times. The genes are TRBV4-3 and TRBJ1-1; the match to TRBD1 covers 7 bases. Losses at the gene ends were 9 bases for V and 5 bases for J; bases not matched to a gene: 3. In germline, CDR1 is LGHNA, CDR2 YSLEER. The CDR3 contains 11 residues. This CDR3 is CASAGGTEAFF. The CDR3 DNA reads as TGCGCCAGTGCAGGGGGAACTGAAGCTTTCTTT.

V usage is TRBV19 and J usage is TRBJ1-1; 9 nucleotides match TRBD1. CDR1 and CDR2 from the germline V gene are LNHDA and SQIVND (reference sequence). The CDR3 spans 14 residues. Trimming removed 4 bases from V and 5 bases from J; junction bases left unmatched: 5. The CDR3 coding sequence is TGTGCCAGTAGTAAGGGTGGGACAGGGACTGAAGCTTTCTTT. Its translation is CASSKGGTGTEAFF.

J is TRBJ2-2 and V is TRBV2; 8 bases fit TRBD1. The length of the CDR3 is 14 residues. V dropped 5 bases and J dropped 6; count of bases not matched to a gene: 5. CDR1 is SNHLY, CDR2 FYNNEI, per germline. CDR3 in DNA: TGTGCCAGCAGTCCGACAGGGGTTGCCGGGGAGCTGTTTTTT. It yields the protein CASSPTGVAGELFF.

CDR3 bases: TGTGCCAGCAGCCCCCAGGGGTCGGGGAACTATGGCTACACCTTC. This sequence encodes CASSPQGSGNYGYTF. The V and J genes are TRBV9 and TRBJ1-2, with D possibly being TRBD1 (6 bases). This CDR3 contains 15 residues. V was shortened by 4 bases and J by 2 bases, with 15 bases between the two germline ends. Germline assignment: CDR1 SGDLS and CDR2 YYNGEE.

The J gene is TRBJ2-1, the V gene TRBV7-6; the match to TRBD2 covers 12 bases. The CDR3 is 15 residues long. The V gene end was trimmed by 4 bases and the J gene end by 7 bases; junction bases not matched to a gene: 5. Germline CDR1 reads SGHVS; CDR2 reads FNYEAQ. In nucleotides, the CDR3 is TGTGCCAGCAGCTCGACTAGCGGGAGTGATAATGAGCAGTTCTTC. Translated, it gives CASSSTSGSDNEQFF.

The chain has TRBV7-2 and TRBJ2-1, with D possibly matching TRBD2 (6 bases). CDR3 length equals 15 residues. The V gene lost 1 base and the J gene lost 4 bases, with 11 bases spanning the gap. Per germline, CDR1 SGHTA and CDR2 FQGNSA. The CDR3 loop is CASSLVAAAYNEQFF. The CDR3 nucleotides read TGTGCCAGCAGCTTAGTAGCGGCCGCTTACAATGAGCAGTTCTTC. Complete variable domain (other parts from reference TRBV7-2 and TRBJ2-1): GAGVSQSPSNKVTEKGKDVELRCDPISGHTALYWYRQSLGQGLEFLIYFQGNSAPDKSGLPSDRFSAERTGGSVSTLTIQRTQQEDSAVYLCASSLVAAAYNEQFFGPGTRLTVL.

This clone was seen a few times. The chain is built from TRBV14 and TRBJ2-7, with unresolved D. Trimming removed 1 base at V and 3 bases at J, with 7 bases between. CDR3 length: 13 amino acids. CDR1 is SGHDN, CDR2 FVKESK, per germline. The CDR3 loop reads CASSQVSGYEQYF. The CDR3 region has the DNA TGTGCCAGCAGCCAAGTCTCCGGCTACGAGCAGTACTTC.

V usage is TRBV2 and J usage is TRBJ2-5, with TRBD1 identical over 8 bases. Germline CDR1 and CDR2: SNHLY and FYNNEI. This CDR3 contains 14 residues. After removal of 4 bases from V and 5 bases from J, the junction contained 6 bases not matched to a gene. In DNA, the CDR3 is TGTGCCAGCAGTGGGCAGGGGGCAGGGGAGACCCAGTACTTC. Encoded protein: CASSGQGAGETQYF.

The V gene is TRBV10-3, the J gene TRBJ2-5; 9 nucleotides match TRBD1. The CDR3 covers 16 residues. J gave up 5 bases and V 2 bases, and 9 bases lay outside the gene matches. Germline lookup yields CDR1 ENHRY and CDR2 SYGVKD. In DNA form, the CDR3 reads TGTGCCATCAGTGAGGGGACAGGGAATTATGGGGAGACCCAGTACTTC. It specifies CAISEGTGNYGETQYF.

This chain uses TRBV18 with TRBJ2-7; 7 positions match TRBD1. The CDR3 covers 15 residues. Losses at the gene ends were 3 bases for V and 1 base for J; bases not matched to a gene: 6. CDR1 and CDR2 from the germline V gene are KGHSH and LQKENI. CDR3 loop: CASSPRTGQSYEQYF. The CDR3 DNA reads TGTGCCAGCTCACCTCGGACAGGACAATCCTACGAGCAGTACTTC.

The chain carries TRBV7-9 and TRBJ2-5, with a possible D match to TRBD2 (7 bases). The DNA matches TRBJ2-7 better at its end, which makes the J call doubtful. Germline V gene lookup returns CDR1 SEHNR and CDR2 FQNEAQ (reference sequence). The CDR3 consists of 14 residues. This chain's CDR3 is CASSHPGGAYEQYF. The CDR3, as DNA: TGTGCCAGCAGCCACCCGGGGGGCGCGTACGAGCAGTACTTC.

This sequence joins TRBV7-9 and TRBJ2-7; TRBD2 matches at 8 bases. V lost 7 bases, J lost 4 bases, and 12 bases stayed unmatched. CDR1 and CDR2 (germline): SEHNR, FQNEAQ (reference sequence). There are 15 residues in the CDR3. CDR3 in DNA: TGTGCCAGCACCCCAAGAGGGACTAGTCTTTACGAGCAGTACTTC. Protein sequence: CASTPRGTSLYEQYF.

The rearrangement uses TRBV4-1 and TRBJ1-5; 7 bases are a match to TRBD1. V trimming: 3 bases; J trimming: 3 bases; junction bases outside the gene matches: 5. CDR1 and CDR2 (germline): MGHRA, YSYEKL. CDR3 length: 15 amino acids. The DNA of the CDR3 is TGCGCCAGCAGCCAGGAGACAGGGCACAATCAGCCCCAGCATTTT. It yields the protein CASSQETGHNQPQHF.

The chain uses TRBV11-2 and TRBJ2-7; 10 bases fit TRBD2. V trimming: 5 bases; J trimming: 0 bases; junction bases outside the gene matches: 13. The germline V gene has CDR1 SGHAT and CDR2 FQNNGV. The CDR3 consists of 18 residues. CDR3 bases: TGTGCCAGCAGCCATAAACTAGCGGGGCGAGGGGGCTCCTACGAGCAGTACTTC. This gives the protein CASSHKLAGRGGSYEQYF.